The 21 T cell receptor beta chains given below trace back to one sample, sequenced in a study of technical replicates of blood from a few donors. Assay: immunoSEQ multiplex PCR; the TCRdb copy retains only in-frame clones and omits some. The sample records tens of thousands of clones, approximately 90% being singletons. Sequenced input: PBMCs. The source of these receptors is a human donor in good health. Some clones in this sample may be carry-over from other donors' samples.

CDR3 amino acids: CASSSSSWHQETQYF. The DNA for the CDR3 is TGTGCCAGCAGCTCCTCCTCGTGGCACCAAGAGACCCAGTACTTC. The rearrangement uses TRBV7-9 and TRBJ2-5, with no clear D. Germline V gene sequence: CDR1 SEHNR, CDR2 FQNEAQ (reference sequence). Trimming shortened V by 4 bases and J by 0 bases, and 12 bases separated the two germline ends. The length of the CDR3 is 15 residues. Looking up the rest from reference TRBV7-9 and TRBJ2-5 gives the full variable domain: DTGVSQNPRHKITKRGQNVTFRCDPISEHNRLYWYRQTLGQGPEFLTYFQNEAQLEKSRLLSDRFSAERPKGSFSTLEIQRTEQGDSAMYLCASSSSSWHQETQYFGPGTRLLVL.

This sequence joins TRBV18 and TRBJ2-7, with D unclear. The CDR3 totals 12 residues. V was pared by 4 bases and J by 3 bases, with 7 bases between. Germline V lookup: CDR1 KGHSH, CDR2 LQKENI. The DNA for the CDR3 is TGTGCCAGCTCACGGGCCCGCTACGAGCAGTACTTC. It is translated as CASSRARYEQYF.

This sequence joins TRBV7-2 and TRBJ2-7, with D possibly matching TRBD1 (5 bases). This CDR3 has 13 residues. V was pared by 4 bases and J by 1 base, with 8 bases between. The germline V gene encodes CDR1 SGHTA and CDR2 FQGNSA. The CDR3 nucleotides are TGTGCCAGCAGCTGGACATCTTCCTACGAGCAGTACTTC. Its translation is CASSWTSSYEQYF.

V usage is TRBV5-1 and J usage is TRBJ2-1; 16 nucleotides line up with TRBD2. The germline gives CDR1 SGHRS, CDR2 YFSETQ. V trimming: 4 bases; J trimming: 8 bases; junction bases outside the gene matches: 3. The length of the CDR3 is 15 residues. CDR3: CASSLGTSGRDEQFF. The CDR3 bases are TGCGCCAGCAGCCTAGGGACTAGCGGGAGGGATGAGCAGTTCTTC.

This clone was picked up one time. V is TRBV14 and J is TRBJ2-4; perhaps TRBD2 as D (6 bases). Trimming took off 4 bases at V and 7 bases at J, with 11 bases between the two ends. The germline V gene has CDR1 SGHDN and CDR2 FVKESK. CDR3 length: 13 residues. This chain's CDR3 is CASSRGDLNIQYF. The CDR3 nucleotides read TGTGCCAGCAGCCGGGGGGATTTGAACATTCAGTACTTC.

This rearrangement joins TRBV7-3 to TRBJ2-3, with D possibly matching TRBD2 (6 bases). The CDR3 extends over 17 amino acids. V was trimmed by 5 bases and J by 5 bases, leaving 23 bases between them. CDR1 is SGHTA and CDR2 is FQGTGA in the germline V gene. CDR3 in DNA: TGTGCCAGCAGCGCGGGACCCCCAACCTCTGCGGGAGATACGCAGTATTTT. Protein sequence: CASSAGPPTSAGDTQYF.

Only one count was recorded for this clone. The chain recombines TRBV15 with TRBJ2-7; D not resolved. V lost 5 bases and J 1 base, leaving 6 bases between the germline ends. This CDR3 has 12 amino acids. The V gene's germline CDR1 is LNHNV and CDR2 YYDKDF (reference sequence). CDR3 nucleotide sequence: TGTGCCACCAGCTCGGGTTCCTACGAGCAGTACTTC. Translated, it gives CATSSGSYEQYF.

V usage is TRBV5-6 and J usage is TRBJ2-5, with 9 nucleotides matching TRBD2. The V gene end was trimmed by 3 bases and the J gene end by 5 bases; junction bases not matched to a gene: 8. The CDR3 spans 15 residues. The germline gives CDR1 SGHDT, CDR2 YYEEEE. The CDR3 protein is CASSWESSGTETQYF. In DNA form, the CDR3 reads TGTGCCAGCAGCTGGGAATCTAGCGGGACTGAGACCCAGTACTTC. The variable domain in full, completed from reference TRBV5-6 and TRBJ2-5, reads DAGVTQSPTHLIKTRGQQVTLRCSPKSGHDTVSWYQQALGQGPQFIFQYYEEEERQRGNFPDRFSGHQFPNYSSELNVNALLLGDSALYLCASSWESSGTETQYFGPGTRLLVL.

The V call is TRBV5-1, the J call TRBJ2-1; tentative D call: TRBD2 (7 bases). The CDR3 runs 16 residues. Germline lookup yields CDR1 SGHRS and CDR2 YFSETQ. V was pared by 4 bases and J by 3 bases, with 17 bases between. The CDR3 sequence is CASSPGGGRSYNEQFF. The CDR3 nucleotides read TGCGCCAGCAGCCCGGGGGGCGGGCGGAGCTACAATGAGCAGTTCTTC.

The rearrangement uses TRBV14 and TRBJ2-1, with 7 bases that match TRBD2. This CDR3 has 16 amino acids. The J segment lost 7 bases and the V segment lost 4 bases, leaving 13 bases of the junction unmatched. The germline CDR1 and CDR2 sequences are SGHDN and FVKESK. CDR3 amino acids: CASSPRRERLWNEQFF. The CDR3 bases are TGTGCCAGCAGCCCAAGGCGGGAGCGCCTTTGGAATGAGCAGTTCTTC. Full variable domain (missing parts from reference TRBV14 and TRBJ2-1): EAGVTQFPSHSVIEKGQTVTLRCDPISGHDNLYWYRRVMGKEIKFLLHFVKESKQDESGMPNNRFLAERTGGTYSTLKVQPAELEDSGVYFCASSPRRERLWNEQFFGPGTRLTVL.

The chain is built from TRBV27 and TRBJ2-1; 7 bases match TRBD1. Germline V lookup: CDR1 MNHEY, CDR2 SMNVEV (reference sequence). The CDR3 is 15 amino acids. Trimming took 3 bases from V and 3 from J; bases not matched to a gene: 5. Here the CDR3 reads CASSFGWDSYNEQFF. The CDR3, as DNA: TGTGCCAGCAGTTTCGGGTGGGACAGCTACAATGAGCAGTTCTTC.

The chain couples TRBV9 to TRBJ2-1; 7 bases match TRBD2. The germline CDR1 and CDR2 sequences are SGDLS and YYNGEE. J was trimmed by 4 bases and V by 0 bases; bases with no gene match: 4. This CDR3 region has 15 residues. CDR3 sequence: CASSVGGTTYNEQFF. The CDR3 DNA reads TGTGCCAGCAGCGTAGGAGGGACTACATACAATGAGCAGTTCTTC. The full variable domain, with the rest looked up from reference TRBV9 and TRBJ2-1, is DSGVTQTPKHLITATGQRVTLRCSPRSGDLSVYWYQQSLDQGLQFLIQYYNGEERAKGNILERFSAQQFPDLHSELNLSSLELGDSALYFCASSVGGTTYNEQFFGPGTRLTVL.

The chain employs TRBV2 and TRBJ2-4; 10 bases line up with TRBD2. The V segment lost 6 bases and the J segment 4 bases; nucleotides outside the gene matches: 6. Germline V gives CDR1 SNHLY, CDR2 FYNNEI. This CDR3 comprises 15 residues. The CDR3 is CASSVAGGLKNIQYF. CDR3 sequence (DNA): TGTGCCAGCAGCGTAGCGGGGGGTCTAAAAAACATTCAGTACTTC. The complete variable domain, with remaining parts taken from reference TRBV2 and TRBJ2-4, reads EPEVTQTPSHQVTQMGQEVILRCVPISNHLYFYWYRQILGQKVEFLVSFYNNEISEKSEIFDDQFSVERPDGSNFTLKIRSTKLEDSAMYFCASSVAGGLKNIQYFGAGTRLSVL.

The chain employs TRBV30 and TRBJ1-1; 8 nucleotides line up with TRBD1. CDR1 GTSNPN and CDR2 SVGIG come from the germline V gene (reference sequence). V lost 4 bases and J lost 5; bases outside the gene matches: 6. There are 13 residues in the CDR3. DNA for the CDR3: TGTGCCTGGACCGAACAGGGGGAGACTGAAGCTTTCTTT. Protein product: CAWTEQGETEAFF.

The chain couples TRBV28 to TRBJ2-3, with unresolved D. Germline-derived CDR1 and CDR2 are MDHEN and SYDVKM. The length of the CDR3 is 14 residues. The V and J ends lost 7 bases and 7 bases respectively, with 18 bases between them. Here the CDR3 reads CASNSPNLDYTQYF. CDR3 nucleotide sequence: TGTGCCAGCAACTCTCCCAACTTAGATTATACGCAGTATTTT.

V gene TRBV7-2 combines with J gene TRBJ1-5, with 8 bases that match TRBD1. This CDR3 contains 14 residues. The germline gives CDR1 SGHTA, CDR2 FQGNSA. The junction had 3 bases not matched to a gene; V was cut back by 6 bases and J by 2 bases. The CDR3 sequence: CASSQDRGNQPQHF. The CDR3 bases are TGTGCCAGCAGTCAGGACAGGGGCAATCAGCCCCAGCATTTT.

The rearrangement links TRBV6-1 to TRBJ2-1, with TRBD2 matching 9 bases. Germline V CDR1 and CDR2: MNHNS, SASEGT. V shed 3 bases, J shed 4 bases, and the junction held 1 base outside the gene matches. The CDR3 is made up of 14 amino acids. The CDR3 sequence: CASSELAGYNEQFF. The CDR3, as DNA: TGTGCCAGCAGTGAGCTAGCGGGGTACAATGAGCAGTTCTTC.

The table lists this clone with a few counts. The rearrangement links TRBV30 to TRBJ1-2, with no clear D. Trimming pared 4 bases from V and 5 bases from J, leaving 11 bases between. Germline lookup yields CDR1 GTSNPN and CDR2 SVGIG (reference sequence). CDR3 size: 12 residues. In nucleotides, the CDR3 is TGTGCCTGGACGGCGGGTCAGTATGGCTACACCTTC. Its translation: CAWTAGQYGYTF.

The V gene is TRBV7-2, the J gene TRBJ1-2; D call uncertain. V was trimmed by 3 bases and J by 2 bases, leaving 10 bases between them. The CDR3 runs to 14 residues. CDR1 SGHTA and CDR2 FQGNSA come from the germline V gene. The CDR3: CASSLDGENYGYTF. CDR3 coding DNA: TGTGCCAGCAGCTTGGATGGGGAGAACTATGGCTACACCTTC.

This chain uses TRBV30 with TRBJ2-5; 9 positions agree with TRBD1. The CDR3 is made up of 13 amino acids. Germline-derived CDR1 and CDR2 are GTSNPN and SVGIG (reference sequence). Trimming cost V 5 bases and J 4 bases; bases outside gene matches: 5. This CDR3 is CAWGTGRVETQYF. CDR3 nucleotide sequence: TGTGCCTGGGGGACAGGGCGAGTAGAGACCCAGTACTTC.

This clone was seen just once. This chain connects TRBV19 to TRBJ2-6; D might be TRBD1 (6 bases). The CDR3 covers 14 residues. Per the germline V gene, CDR1 is LNHDA and CDR2 is SQIVND (reference sequence). V lost 6 bases and J lost 2, with 8 bases in between. DNA for the CDR3: TGTGCCAGTAGCGAGGGGGCTGGGGCCAACGTCCTGACTTTC. As protein: CASSEGAGANVLTF.